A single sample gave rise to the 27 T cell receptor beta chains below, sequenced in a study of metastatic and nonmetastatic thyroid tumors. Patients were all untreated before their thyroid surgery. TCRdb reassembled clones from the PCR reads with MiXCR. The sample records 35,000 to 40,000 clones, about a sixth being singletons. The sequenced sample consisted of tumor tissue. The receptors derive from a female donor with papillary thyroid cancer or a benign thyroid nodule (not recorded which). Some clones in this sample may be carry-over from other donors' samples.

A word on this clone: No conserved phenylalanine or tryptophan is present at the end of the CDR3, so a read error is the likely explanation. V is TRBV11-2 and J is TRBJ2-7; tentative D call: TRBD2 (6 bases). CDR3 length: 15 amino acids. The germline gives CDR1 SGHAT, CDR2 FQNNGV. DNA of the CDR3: TGTGCCAGCAGCTTAGTCGGAGGGAAAGCCTACGATCAGTACTCC. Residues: CASSLVGGKAYDQYS.

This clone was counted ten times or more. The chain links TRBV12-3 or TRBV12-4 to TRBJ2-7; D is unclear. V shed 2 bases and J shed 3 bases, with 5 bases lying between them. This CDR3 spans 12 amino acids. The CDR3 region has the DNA TGTGCCAGCAGTTTAAAGGGCTACGAGCAGTACTTC. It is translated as CASSLKGYEQYF.

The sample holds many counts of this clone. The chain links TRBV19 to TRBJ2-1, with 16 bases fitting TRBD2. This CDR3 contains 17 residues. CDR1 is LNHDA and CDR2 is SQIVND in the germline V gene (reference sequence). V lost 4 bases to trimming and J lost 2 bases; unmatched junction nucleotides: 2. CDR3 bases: TGTGCCAGTAGTAAAGGGACTAGCGGGAGGGCCTACAATGAGCAGTTCTTC. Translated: CASSKGTSGRAYNEQFF.

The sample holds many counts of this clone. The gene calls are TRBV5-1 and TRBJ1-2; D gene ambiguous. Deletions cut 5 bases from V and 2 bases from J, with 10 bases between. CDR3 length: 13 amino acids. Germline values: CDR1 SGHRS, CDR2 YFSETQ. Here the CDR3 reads CASRDRTNYGYTF. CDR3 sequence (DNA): TGCGCCAGCAGGGATCGGACCAACTATGGCTACACCTTC.

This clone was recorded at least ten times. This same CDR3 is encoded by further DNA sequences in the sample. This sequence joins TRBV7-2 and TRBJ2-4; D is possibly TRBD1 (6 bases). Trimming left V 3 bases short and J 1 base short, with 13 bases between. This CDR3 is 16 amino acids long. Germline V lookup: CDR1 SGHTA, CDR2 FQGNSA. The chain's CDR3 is CASSFSGASAKNIQYF. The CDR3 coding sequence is TGTGCCAGCAGCTTCTCAGGGGCCTCCGCCAAAAACATTCAGTACTTC.

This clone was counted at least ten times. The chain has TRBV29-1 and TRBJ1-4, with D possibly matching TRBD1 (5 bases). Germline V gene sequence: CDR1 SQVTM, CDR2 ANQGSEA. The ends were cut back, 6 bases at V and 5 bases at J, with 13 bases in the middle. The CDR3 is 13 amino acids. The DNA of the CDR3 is TGCAGCGTCGTAGGGGACGGGAATGAAAAACTGTTTTTT. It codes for CSVVGDGNEKLFF.

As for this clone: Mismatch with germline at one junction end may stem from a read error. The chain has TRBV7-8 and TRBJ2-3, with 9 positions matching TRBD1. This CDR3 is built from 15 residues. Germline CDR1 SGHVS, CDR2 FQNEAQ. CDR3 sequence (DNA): TGTGACAGCAGCTCCACAGGGGGCTTTCGAGATACGCAGTATTTT. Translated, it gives CDSSSTGGFRDTQYF.

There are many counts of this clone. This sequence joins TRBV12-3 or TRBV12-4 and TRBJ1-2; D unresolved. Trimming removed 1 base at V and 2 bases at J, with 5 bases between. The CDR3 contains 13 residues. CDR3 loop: CASSLDGNYGYTF. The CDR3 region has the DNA TGTGCCAGCAGTTTAGACGGAAACTATGGCTACACCTTC.

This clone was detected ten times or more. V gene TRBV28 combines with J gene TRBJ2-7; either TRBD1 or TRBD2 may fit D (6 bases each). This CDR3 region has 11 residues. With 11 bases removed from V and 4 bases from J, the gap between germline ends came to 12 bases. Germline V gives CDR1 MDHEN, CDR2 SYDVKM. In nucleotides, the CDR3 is TGTGCCGCAGGAGGGGGGTACGAGCAGTACTTC. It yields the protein CAAGGGYEQYF.

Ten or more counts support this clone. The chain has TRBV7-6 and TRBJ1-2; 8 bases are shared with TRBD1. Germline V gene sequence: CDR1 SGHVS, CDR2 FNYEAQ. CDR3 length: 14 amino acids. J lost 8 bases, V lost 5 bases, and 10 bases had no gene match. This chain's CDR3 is CASSGDLTGVGYTF. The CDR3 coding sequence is TGTGCCAGCAGCGGAGACCTGACAGGGGTCGGCTACACCTTC.

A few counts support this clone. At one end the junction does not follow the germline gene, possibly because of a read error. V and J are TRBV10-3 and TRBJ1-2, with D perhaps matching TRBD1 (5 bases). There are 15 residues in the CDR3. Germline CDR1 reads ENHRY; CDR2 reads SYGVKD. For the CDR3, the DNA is TGTGCCAGCAGTGAAGGCCAGGGATTCGGCTATGGCTACACCTTC. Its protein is CASSEGQGFGYGYTF.

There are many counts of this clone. CDR3 residues: CASKGTGAARREQFF. The CDR3 region has the DNA TGTGCCAGTAAAGGGACAGGGGCCGCCCGACGTGAGCAGTTCTTC. The chain uses TRBV19 and TRBJ2-1; 10 bases fit TRBD1. Looked up from germline, CDR1 is LNHDA and CDR2 is SQIVND (reference sequence). V was pared by 7 bases and J by 9 bases, with 12 bases of the junction left unmatched. The CDR3 extends over 15 amino acids.

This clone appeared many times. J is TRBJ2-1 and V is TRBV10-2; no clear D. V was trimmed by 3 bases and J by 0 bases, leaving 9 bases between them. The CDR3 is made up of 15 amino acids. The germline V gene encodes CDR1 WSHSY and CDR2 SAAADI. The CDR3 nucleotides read TGCGCCAGCAGTGATTCCAGCGACTCCTACAATGAGCAGTTCTTC. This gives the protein CASSDSSDSYNEQFF.

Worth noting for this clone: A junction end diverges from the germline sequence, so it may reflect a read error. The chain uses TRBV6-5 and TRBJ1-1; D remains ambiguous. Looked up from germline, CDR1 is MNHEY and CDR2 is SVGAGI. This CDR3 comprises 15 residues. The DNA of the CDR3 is TGTGCAAGCAGTTACTCTGAGGATCGGGTCACTGAAGCTTTCTTT. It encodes CASSYSEDRVTEAFF.

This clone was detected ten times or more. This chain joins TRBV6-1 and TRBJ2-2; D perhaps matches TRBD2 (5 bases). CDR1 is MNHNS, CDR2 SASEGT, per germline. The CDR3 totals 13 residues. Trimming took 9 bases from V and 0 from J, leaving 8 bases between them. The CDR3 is CASRAANTGELFF. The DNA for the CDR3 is TGTGCCAGTAGAGCGGCGAACACCGGGGAGCTGTTTTTT.

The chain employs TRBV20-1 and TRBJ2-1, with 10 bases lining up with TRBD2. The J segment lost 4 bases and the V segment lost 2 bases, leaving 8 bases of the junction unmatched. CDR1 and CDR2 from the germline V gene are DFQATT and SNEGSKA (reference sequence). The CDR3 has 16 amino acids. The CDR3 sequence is CSARHIAGGSYNEQFF. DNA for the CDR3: TGCAGTGCTAGACACATAGCGGGAGGCTCGTACAATGAGCAGTTCTTC.

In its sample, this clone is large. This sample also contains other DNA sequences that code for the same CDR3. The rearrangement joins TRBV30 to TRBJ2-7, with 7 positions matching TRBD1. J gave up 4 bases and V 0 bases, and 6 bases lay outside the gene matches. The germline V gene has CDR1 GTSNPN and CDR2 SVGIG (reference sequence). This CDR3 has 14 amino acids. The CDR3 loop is CAWSVAGTAYEQYF. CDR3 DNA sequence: TGTGCCTGGAGTGTAGCAGGGACAGCTTACGAGCAGTACTTC.

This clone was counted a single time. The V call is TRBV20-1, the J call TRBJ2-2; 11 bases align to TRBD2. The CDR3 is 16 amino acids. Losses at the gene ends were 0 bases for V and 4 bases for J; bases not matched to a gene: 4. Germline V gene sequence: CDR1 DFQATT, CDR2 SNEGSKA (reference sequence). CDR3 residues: CSARDRLAGGTGELFF. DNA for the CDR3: TGCAGTGCTAGAGATCGGCTAGCGGGAGGCACCGGGGAGCTGTTTTTT.

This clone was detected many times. Written as DNA, the CDR3 is TGTGCCAGCGGAGTATACTATAACTCCTACGAGCAGTACTTC. Translation: CASGVYYNSYEQYF. V usage is TRBV7-2 and J usage is TRBJ2-7, with D unclear. CDR3 length equals 14 residues. Trimming removed 8 bases from V and 0 bases from J, with 14 bases in between. Per germline, CDR1 SGHTA and CDR2 FQGNSA.

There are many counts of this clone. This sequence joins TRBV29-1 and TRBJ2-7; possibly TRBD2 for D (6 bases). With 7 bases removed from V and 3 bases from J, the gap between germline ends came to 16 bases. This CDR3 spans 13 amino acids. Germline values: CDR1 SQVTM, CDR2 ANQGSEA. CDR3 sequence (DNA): TGCAGCGGGGGAGGACGGGACCTCTACGAGCAGTACTTC. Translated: CSGGGRDLYEQYF.

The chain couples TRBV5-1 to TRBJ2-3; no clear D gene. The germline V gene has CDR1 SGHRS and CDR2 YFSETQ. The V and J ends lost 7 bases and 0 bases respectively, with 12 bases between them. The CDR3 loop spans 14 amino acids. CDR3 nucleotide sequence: TGCGCCAGCGGCGCCGTGATAAGCACAGATACGCAGTATTTT. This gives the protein CASGAVISTDTQYF.

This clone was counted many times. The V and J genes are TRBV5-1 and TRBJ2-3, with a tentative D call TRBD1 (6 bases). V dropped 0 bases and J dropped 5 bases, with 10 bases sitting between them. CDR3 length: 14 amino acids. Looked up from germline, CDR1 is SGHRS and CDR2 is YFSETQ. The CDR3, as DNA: TGCGCCAGCAGCTTGGGGGGGCCCGAAGATACGCAGTATTTT. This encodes CASSLGGPEDTQYF.

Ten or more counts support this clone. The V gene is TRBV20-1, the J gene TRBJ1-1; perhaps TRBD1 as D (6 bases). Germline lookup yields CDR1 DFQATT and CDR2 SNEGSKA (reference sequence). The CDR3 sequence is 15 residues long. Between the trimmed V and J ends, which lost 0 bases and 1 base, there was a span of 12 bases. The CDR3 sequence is CSARDWGRGNTEAFF. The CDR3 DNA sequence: TGCAGTGCTAGAGACTGGGGGCGAGGGAACACTGAAGCTTTCTTT.

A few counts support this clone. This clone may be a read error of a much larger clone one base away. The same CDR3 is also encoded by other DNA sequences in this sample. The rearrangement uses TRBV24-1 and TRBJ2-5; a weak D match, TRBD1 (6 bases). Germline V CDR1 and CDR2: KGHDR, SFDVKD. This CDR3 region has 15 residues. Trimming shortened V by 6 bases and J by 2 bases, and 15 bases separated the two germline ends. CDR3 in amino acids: CATSTGGTVQETQYF. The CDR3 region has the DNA TGTGCCACCAGTACTGGGGGCACGGTTCAAGAGACCCAGTACTTC.

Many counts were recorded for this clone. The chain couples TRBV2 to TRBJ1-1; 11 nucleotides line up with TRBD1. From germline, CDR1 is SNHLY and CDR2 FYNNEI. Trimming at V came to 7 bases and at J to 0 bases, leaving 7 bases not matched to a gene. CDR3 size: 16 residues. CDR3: CASTGQGADLNTEAFF. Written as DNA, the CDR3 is TGTGCCAGCACCGGACAGGGGGCGGATTTGAACACTGAAGCTTTCTTT.

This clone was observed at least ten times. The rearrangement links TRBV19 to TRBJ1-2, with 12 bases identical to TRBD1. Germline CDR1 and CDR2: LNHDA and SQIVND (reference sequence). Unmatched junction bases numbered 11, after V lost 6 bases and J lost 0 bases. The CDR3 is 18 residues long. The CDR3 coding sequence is TGTGCCAGTAGGCCCAGCCGGGACAGGGGGCGGCCTAACTATGGCTACACCTTC. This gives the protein CASRPSRDRGRPNYGYTF.

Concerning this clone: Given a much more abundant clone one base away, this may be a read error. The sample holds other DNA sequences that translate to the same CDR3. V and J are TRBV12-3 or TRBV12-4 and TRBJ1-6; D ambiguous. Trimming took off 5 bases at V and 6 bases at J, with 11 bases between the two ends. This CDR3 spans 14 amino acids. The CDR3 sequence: CASSGRAGNSPLHF. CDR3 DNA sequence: TGTGCCAGCAGTGGGAGGGCCGGTAATTCACCCCTCCACTTT.